This TCR beta chain was observed in a study of blood T cells in healthy people across ages. Study findings and constraints: Long-lived donors had more naive CD4+ cells and higher diversity than aged donors.

The germline CDR1 and CDR2 sequences are MNHNY and SVGAGI (reference sequence). Trimming removed 5 bases from V and 8 bases from J; junction bases left unmatched: 11. The CDR3 runs to 16 residues. Combining a sample-barcoded 5' primer with a J-beta primer mix, a second PCR ran for 7 to 11 cycles. TCRdb redid the calling of the 5' RACE reads with MiXCR, one entry per CDR3 protein. The repertoire has 650,000 to 1,000,000 distinct CDR3 sequences, more than 35% of them found once; the top ten carry approximately 18%. Caucasian individuals from Russia who were healthy and aged about 6 to 95 acted as donors. Regarding this clonotype: The antigen is not known.

The receptor's source is a man aged 80 or over in good health. The gene calls are TRBV6-6 and TRBJ2-3; 12 bases are a match to TRBD2. Specimen: blood. In DNA, the CDR3 is TGTGCCAGCAGTGCAAAACTAGCGGGAGGAGGAGGTACGCAGTATTTT. Translation: CASSAKLAGGGGTQYF.